The present entry profiles one TCR beta chain with its context. The antigen remains unidentified. The CDR3 loop spans 13 amino acids. Germline V gene data show CDR1 as MNHNY and CDR2 as SVGAGI (reference sequence). The V segment lost 5 bases and the J segment 3 bases; nucleotides outside the gene matches: 3. The data belong to a study of CD8 T cells in ankylosing spondylitis. Findings and limits, study-wide: Made up of eight highly homologous variants, a TCR beta motif appeared characteristic of ankylosing spondylitis blood.

TCRdb reprocessed the 5' RACE reads via MiXCR and lists one record per CDR3 protein. The data hold about 480,000 distinct CDR3 sequences, with about a sixth observed a single time. The source material was blood, either unsorted or a sorted T cell fraction (not recorded which). The source is a male donor with ankylosing spondylitis. J is TRBJ2-7 and V is TRBV6-6, with TRBD1 matching 8 bases. DNA of the CDR3: TGTGCCAGCAGTGACGGACAGGGCTACGAGCAGTACTTC. Amino acid sequence: CASSDGQGYEQYF.